This T cell receptor beta chain is from a study of shared clonotypes between healthy human individuals. Study findings and constraints: A generally larger estimated richness was seen in naive subsets than in memory subsets.

The table came from immunoSEQ multiplex PCR; TCRdb's copy has only in-frame clones and leaves some out. The sample has 2 million to 2.5 million clones, approximately 94% seen once. On this clone: Its cognate antigen is unknown.

The CDR3 length is 14 residues. The V gene's germline CDR1 is LNHDA and CDR2 SQIVND (reference sequence). The V gene end was trimmed by 6 bases and the J gene end by 8 bases; junction bases not matched to a gene: 8. The chain links TRBV19 to TRBJ1-2; 11 bases are shared with TRBD1. The sequence derives from a man aged 18 to 30 in good health. Sequenced: naive CD4+ T cells sorted from blood. Regarding subset: CD45RA+ positively selected. CDR3 nucleotides: TGTGCCAGTAGCACCGGACAGGGGGCGAGAGGCTACACCTTC. Protein: CASSTGQGARGYTF.